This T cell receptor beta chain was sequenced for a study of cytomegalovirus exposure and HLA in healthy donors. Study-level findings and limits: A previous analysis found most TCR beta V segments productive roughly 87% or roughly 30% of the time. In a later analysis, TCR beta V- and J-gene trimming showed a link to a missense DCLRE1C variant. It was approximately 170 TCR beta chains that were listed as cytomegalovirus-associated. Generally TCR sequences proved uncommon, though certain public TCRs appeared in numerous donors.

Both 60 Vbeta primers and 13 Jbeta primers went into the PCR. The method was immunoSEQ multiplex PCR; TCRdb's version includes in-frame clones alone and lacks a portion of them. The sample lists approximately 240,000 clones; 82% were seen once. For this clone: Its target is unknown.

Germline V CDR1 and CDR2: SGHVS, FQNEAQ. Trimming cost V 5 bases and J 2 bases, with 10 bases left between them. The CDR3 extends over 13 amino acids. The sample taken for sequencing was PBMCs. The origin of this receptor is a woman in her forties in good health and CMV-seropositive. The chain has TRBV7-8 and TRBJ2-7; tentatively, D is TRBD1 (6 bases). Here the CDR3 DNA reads TGTGCCAGCAGCATCACAGGGCCCTACGAGCAGTACTTC. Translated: CASSITGPYEQYF.